This TCR beta chain is from a study of cytomegalovirus exposure and HLA in healthy donors. V shed 9 bases, J shed 10 bases, and the junction held 15 bases outside the gene matches. CDR3 size: 15 residues. Looked up from germline, CDR1 is MGHDK and CDR2 is SYGVNS. Researchers ran the PCR with 60 Vbeta and 13 Jbeta primers. TCRdb keeps only in-frame clones here, not all; method: immunoSEQ multiplex PCR. The table lists about 200,000 clones, roughly 80% of them singletons, with 3.5% to 4% in the top ten. The chain carries TRBV25-1 and TRBJ2-1; 10 bases line up with TRBD2. This TCR derives from a male donor in good health and CMV-seronegative. Input material: PBMCs. The CDR3 sequence: CASGPSGSYLREQFF. DNA of the CDR3: TGTGCCAGTGGGCCTAGCGGGAGTTATCTTCGGGAGCAGTTCTTC.